This entry lists 14 T cell receptor beta chains sequenced from one sample in a study of T cells after yellow fever vaccination. Each CDR3 protein is one row after TCRdb ran MiXCR on the 5' RACE reads. The table lists more than 120,000 distinct CDR3 sequences, 7.7% of them singletons, with 0.73% in the top ten. The sequencing here drew on CD4+ T cells sorted from PBMCs, taken 5 days after the yellow fever booster vaccination. All receptors come from a man aged 30 to 45 who received the YFV17D yellow fever vaccine.

The chain uses TRBV5-1 and TRBJ2-5; D gene ambiguous. Looked up from germline, CDR1 is SGHRS and CDR2 is YFSETQ. V gave up 0 bases and J gave up 9 bases, with 12 bases separating them. The CDR3 contains 13 residues. In DNA form, the CDR3 reads TGCGCCAGCAGCTTGGAGGAGCTTGCAGCCCAGTACTTC. It codes for CASSLEELAAQYF.

This clonotype has only a few counts. V usage is TRBV20-1 and J usage is TRBJ2-3, with a tentative D call TRBD2 (6 bases). The V gene's germline CDR1 is DFQATT and CDR2 SNEGSKA (reference sequence). Trimming shortened V by 3 bases and J by 0 bases, and 13 bases separated the two germline ends. The CDR3 is 15 residues long. CDR3 coding DNA: TGCAGTGCTAGTTACCCGGGGGAGAGCACAGATACGCAGTATTTT. Its protein is CSASYPGESTDTQYF.

The V call is TRBV7-9, the J call TRBJ2-7, with D hard to call. Trimming removed 5 bases at V and 6 bases at J, with 11 bases between. This CDR3 is 12 amino acids long. Germline loops: CDR1 SEHNR, CDR2 FQNEAQ (reference sequence). This CDR3 is CASSPGLSEQYF. The CDR3 coding sequence is TGTGCCAGCAGCCCCGGCTTGAGCGAGCAGTACTTC. The full variable domain, rest sourced from reference TRBV7-9 and TRBJ2-7, is DTGVSQNPRHKITKRGQNVTFRCDPISEHNRLYWYRQTLGQGPEFLTYFQNEAQLEKSRLLSDRFSAERPKGSFSTLEIQRTEQGDSAMYLCASSPGLSEQYFGPGTRLTVT.

This clonotype showed up many times. The rearrangement links TRBV12-3 or TRBV12-4 to TRBJ2-2, with D possibly TRBD1 on 5 matching bases. CDR3 length equals 15 residues. V was trimmed by 2 bases and J by 5 bases, leaving 12 bases between them. CDR3 coding DNA: TGTGCCAGCAGTTTATCTGTCAGGGCAACCGGGGAGCTGTTTTTT. It yields the protein CASSLSVRATGELFF.

This clonotype was observed at least ten times. The genes are TRBV9 and TRBJ2-1; D remains ambiguous. V lost 0 bases and J 2 bases, leaving 3 bases between the germline ends. CDR3 length: 13 amino acids. In germline, CDR1 is SGDLS, CDR2 YYNGEE. The CDR3 reads CASSVGTYNEQFF. CDR3 nucleotides: TGTGCCAGCAGCGTAGGGACCTACAATGAGCAGTTCTTC.

The table lists this clonotype with many counts. This rearrangement joins TRBV20-1 to TRBJ2-3, with TRBD2 as a possible D gene (5 bases). The CDR3 is 16 amino acids. The germline V and J ends were trimmed by 6 bases and 4 bases, with 23 bases remaining between them. Per germline, CDR1 DFQATT and CDR2 SNEGSKA (reference sequence). The CDR3 DNA reads as TGCAGTGCGGCGTCGAGACCATCGAGGGTCCCAGATACGCAGTATTTT. Amino acid sequence: CSAASRPSRVPDTQYF.

This clonotype was counted at least ten times. V gene TRBV7-6 combines with J gene TRBJ2-1; 9 bases agree with TRBD2. The germline V gene encodes CDR1 SGHVS and CDR2 FNYEAQ. The CDR3 contains 15 residues. J was trimmed by 7 bases and V by 4 bases; bases with no gene match: 8. The CDR3 nucleotides read TGTGCCAGCAGCTATGGTCCTAGCGGGATAAATGAGCAGTTCTTC. The encoded protein is CASSYGPSGINEQFF.

This clonotype was observed at least ten times. This chain uses TRBV11-2 with TRBJ2-2; D not resolved. CDR3 length: 17 residues. V gave up 5 bases and J gave up 4 bases, with 20 bases separating them. Germline CDR1 SGHAT, CDR2 FQNNGV. The CDR3 region has the DNA TGTGCCAGCAGCCGCCTTGATGGTGGAAAAACCACCGGGGAGCTGTTTTTT. Amino acids: CASSRLDGGKTTGELFF.

This clonotype was observed many times. This chain uses TRBV11-2 with TRBJ2-5; tentatively, D is TRBD1 or TRBD2 (6 bases each). The CDR3 length is 12 residues. Germline-derived CDR1 and CDR2 are SGHAT and FQNNGV. V dropped 5 bases and J dropped 6 bases, with 10 bases sitting between them. The CDR3 region is CASSIGGQTQYF. In nucleotides, the CDR3 is TGTGCCAGCAGCATAGGGGGGCAGACCCAGTACTTC. The full variable domain, in which reference TRBV11-2 and TRBJ2-5 provide the parts outside the CDR3, is EAGVAQSPRYKIIEKRQSVAFWCNPISGHATLYWYQQILGQGPKLLIQFQNNGVVDDSQLPKDRFSAERLKGVDSTLKIQPAKLEDSAVYLCASSIGGQTQYFGPGTRLLVL.

This clonotype has at least ten counts. The J gene is TRBJ2-2, the V gene TRBV20-1; D is ambiguous. Per germline, CDR1 DFQATT and CDR2 SNEGSKA (reference sequence). The CDR3 loop spans 15 amino acids. The V and J ends lost 1 base and 3 bases respectively, with 12 bases between them. DNA for the CDR3: TGCAGTGCTAGAGTGAAGACTTCTCACACCGGGGAGCTGTTTTTT. Its protein product is CSARVKTSHTGELFF.

This clonotype occurred a few times. The V gene is TRBV7-2, the J gene TRBJ1-2; D call uncertain. CDR3 size: 12 residues. Germline V gene sequence: CDR1 SGHTA, CDR2 FQGNSA. V was trimmed by 3 bases and J by 8 bases, leaving 10 bases between them. CDR3 amino acids: CASSLALPGYTF. The DNA of the CDR3 is TGTGCCAGCAGCTTGGCCCTCCCCGGCTACACCTTC.

This clonotype was counted ten times or more. This chain links TRBV5-1 with TRBJ2-1; 8 nucleotides align to TRBD1. Per the germline V gene, CDR1 is SGHRS and CDR2 is YFSETQ. Trimming removed 3 bases from V and 0 bases from J; junction bases left unmatched: 2. The CDR3 consists of 15 residues. CDR3 coding DNA: TGCGCCAGCAGCTGGACAGGGAACTCCTACAATGAGCAGTTCTTC. Amino acid sequence: CASSWTGNSYNEQFF.

This clonotype was detected many times. The rearrangement joins TRBV5-4 to TRBJ2-6, with D hard to call. Germline-derived CDR1 and CDR2 are SGHNT and YYREEE (reference sequence). This CDR3 has 13 amino acids. The ends were cut back, 2 bases at V and 1 base at J, with 1 base in the middle. CDR3 sequence: CASSFSGANVLTF. The CDR3 DNA is TGTGCCAGCAGCTTTTCTGGGGCCAACGTCCTGACTTTC.

Many counts were recorded for this clonotype. V is TRBV29-1 and J is TRBJ2-5; TRBD1 matches 8 bases. From germline, CDR1 is SQVTM and CDR2 ANQGSEA. The CDR3 runs to 12 residues. V lost 5 bases to trimming and J lost 2 bases; unmatched junction nucleotides: 1. The CDR3 DNA reads TGCAGCGTTTGGGACAGGCAAGAGACCCAGTACTTC. It yields the protein CSVWDRQETQYF.